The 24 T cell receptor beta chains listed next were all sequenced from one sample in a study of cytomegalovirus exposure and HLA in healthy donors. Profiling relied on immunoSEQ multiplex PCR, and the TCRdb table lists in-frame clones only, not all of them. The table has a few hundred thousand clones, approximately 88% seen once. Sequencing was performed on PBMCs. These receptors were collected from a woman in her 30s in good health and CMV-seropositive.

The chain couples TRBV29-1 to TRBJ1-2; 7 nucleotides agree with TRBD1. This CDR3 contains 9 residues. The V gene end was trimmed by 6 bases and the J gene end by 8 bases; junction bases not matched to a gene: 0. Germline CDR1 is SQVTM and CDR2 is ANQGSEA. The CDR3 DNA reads TGCAGCGTGGACAGGGGCTACACCTTC. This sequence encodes CSVDRGYTF.

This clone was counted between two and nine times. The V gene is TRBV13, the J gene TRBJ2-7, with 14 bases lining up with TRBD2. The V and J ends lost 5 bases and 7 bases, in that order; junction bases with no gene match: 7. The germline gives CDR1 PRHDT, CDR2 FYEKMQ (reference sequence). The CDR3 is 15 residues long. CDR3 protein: CASSRGTSGRAEQYF. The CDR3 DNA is TGTGCCAGCAGCCGAGGGACTAGCGGGAGAGCAGAGCAGTACTTC.

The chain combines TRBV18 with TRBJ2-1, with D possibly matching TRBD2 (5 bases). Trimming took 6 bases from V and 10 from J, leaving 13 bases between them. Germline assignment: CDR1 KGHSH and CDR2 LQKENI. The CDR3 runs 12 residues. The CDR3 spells CASSPRTGEQFF. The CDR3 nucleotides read TGTGCCAGCTCTCCAAGGACTGGAGAGCAGTTCTTC.

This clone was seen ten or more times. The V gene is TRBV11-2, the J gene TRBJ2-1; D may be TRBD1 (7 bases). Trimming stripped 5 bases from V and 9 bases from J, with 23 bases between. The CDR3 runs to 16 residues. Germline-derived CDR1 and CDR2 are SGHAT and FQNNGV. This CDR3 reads CASSPRRAGGSGEQFF. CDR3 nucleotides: TGTGCCAGCAGCCCCCGGCGGGCAGGGGGTAGCGGTGAGCAGTTCTTC.

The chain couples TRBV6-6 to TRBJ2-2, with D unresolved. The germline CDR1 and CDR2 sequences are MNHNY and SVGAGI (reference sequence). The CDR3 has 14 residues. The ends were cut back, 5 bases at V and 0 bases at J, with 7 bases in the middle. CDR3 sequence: CASSGKANTGELFF. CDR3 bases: TGTGCCAGCAGTGGTAAAGCGAACACCGGGGAGCTGTTTTTT.

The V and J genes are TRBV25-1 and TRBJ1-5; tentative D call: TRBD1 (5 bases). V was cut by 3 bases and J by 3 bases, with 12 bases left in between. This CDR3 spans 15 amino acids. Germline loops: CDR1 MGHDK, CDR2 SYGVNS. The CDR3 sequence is CASSESSGFNQPQHF. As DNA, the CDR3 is TGTGCCAGCAGTGAGTCATCAGGGTTCAATCAGCCCCAGCATTTT. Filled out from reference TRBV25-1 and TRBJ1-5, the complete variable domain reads EADIYQTPRYLVIGTGKKITLECSQTMGHDKMYWYQQDPGMELHLIHYSYGVNSTEKGDLSSESTVSRIRTEHFPLTLESARPSHTSQYLCASSESSGFNQPQHFGDGTRLSIL.

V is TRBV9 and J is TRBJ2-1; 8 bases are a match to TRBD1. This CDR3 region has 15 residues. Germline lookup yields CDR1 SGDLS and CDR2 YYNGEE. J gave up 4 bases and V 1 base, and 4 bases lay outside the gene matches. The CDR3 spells CASSVSTGEYNEQFF. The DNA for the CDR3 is TGTGCCAGCAGCGTATCGACAGGGGAATACAATGAGCAGTTCTTC.

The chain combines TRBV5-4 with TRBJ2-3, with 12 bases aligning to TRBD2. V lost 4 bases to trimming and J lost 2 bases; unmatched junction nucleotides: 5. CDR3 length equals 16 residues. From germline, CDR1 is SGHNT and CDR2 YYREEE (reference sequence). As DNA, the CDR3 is TGTGCCAGCAGCCCGACTAGCGGGAGAATCACAGATACGCAGTATTTT. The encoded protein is CASSPTSGRITDTQYF.

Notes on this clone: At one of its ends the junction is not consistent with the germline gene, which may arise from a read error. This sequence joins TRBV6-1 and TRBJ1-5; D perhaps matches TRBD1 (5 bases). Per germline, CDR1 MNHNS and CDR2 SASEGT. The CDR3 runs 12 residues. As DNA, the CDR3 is TGTGCCAGCAGTGGCCCACCCGGACATAAGGATTTT. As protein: CASSGPPGHKDF.

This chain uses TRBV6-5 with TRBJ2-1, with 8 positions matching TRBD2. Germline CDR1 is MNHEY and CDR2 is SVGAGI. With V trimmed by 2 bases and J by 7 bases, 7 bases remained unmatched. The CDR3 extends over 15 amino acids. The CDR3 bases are TGTGCCAGCAGTTACAGTGCGGGAGGCTTGAATGAGCAGTTCTTC. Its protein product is CASSYSAGGLNEQFF.

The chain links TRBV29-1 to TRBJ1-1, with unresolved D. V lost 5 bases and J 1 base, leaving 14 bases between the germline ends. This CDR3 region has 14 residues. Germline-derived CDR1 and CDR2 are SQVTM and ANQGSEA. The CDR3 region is CSVHPEGPNTEAFF. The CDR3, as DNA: TGCAGCGTTCATCCAGAGGGCCCGAACACTGAAGCTTTCTTT.

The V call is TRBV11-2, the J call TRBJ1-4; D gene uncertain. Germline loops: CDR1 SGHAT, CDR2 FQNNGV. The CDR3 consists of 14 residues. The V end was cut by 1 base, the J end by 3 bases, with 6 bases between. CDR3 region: CASSLGGSNEKLFF. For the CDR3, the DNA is TGTGCCAGCAGCTTAGGGGGTTCTAATGAAAAACTGTTTTTT.

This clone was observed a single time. Here the CDR3 reads CASSRLAGPNEQFF. The CDR3 DNA sequence: TGTGCCAGCAGCCGACTAGCGGGACCCAATGAGCAGTTCTTC. The chain couples TRBV7-9 to TRBJ2-1; TRBD2 matches at 11 bases. Per germline, CDR1 SEHNR and CDR2 FQNEAQ (reference sequence). The CDR3 runs 14 residues. J lost 6 bases, V lost 5 bases, and 3 bases had no gene match.

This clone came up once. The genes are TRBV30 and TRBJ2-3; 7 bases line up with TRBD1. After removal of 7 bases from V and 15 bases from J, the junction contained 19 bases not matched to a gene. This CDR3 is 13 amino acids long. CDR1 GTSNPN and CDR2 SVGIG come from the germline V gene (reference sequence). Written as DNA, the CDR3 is TGTGCCTTGGGACAGAACCCCTCTGTGCCCCAATATTTT. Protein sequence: CALGQNPSVPQYF.

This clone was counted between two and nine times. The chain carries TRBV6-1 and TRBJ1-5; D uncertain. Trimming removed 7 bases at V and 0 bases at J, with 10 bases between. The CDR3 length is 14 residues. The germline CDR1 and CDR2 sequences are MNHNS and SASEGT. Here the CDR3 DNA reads TGTGCCAGCATCCGGAGTGATAGCAATCAGCCCCAGCATTTT. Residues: CASIRSDSNQPQHF.

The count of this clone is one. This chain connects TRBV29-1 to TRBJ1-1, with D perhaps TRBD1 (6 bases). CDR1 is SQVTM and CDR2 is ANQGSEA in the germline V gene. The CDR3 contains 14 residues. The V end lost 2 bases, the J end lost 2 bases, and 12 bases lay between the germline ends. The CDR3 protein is CSVEPTGYNTEAFF. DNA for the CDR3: TGCAGCGTTGAACCTACAGGGTATAACACTGAAGCTTTCTTT.

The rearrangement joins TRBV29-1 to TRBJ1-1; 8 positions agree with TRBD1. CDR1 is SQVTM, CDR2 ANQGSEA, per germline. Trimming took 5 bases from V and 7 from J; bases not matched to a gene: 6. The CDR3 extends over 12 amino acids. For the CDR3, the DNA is TGCAGCGTTCGCCGACAGGGGAATGAAGCTTTCTTT. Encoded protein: CSVRRQGNEAFF.

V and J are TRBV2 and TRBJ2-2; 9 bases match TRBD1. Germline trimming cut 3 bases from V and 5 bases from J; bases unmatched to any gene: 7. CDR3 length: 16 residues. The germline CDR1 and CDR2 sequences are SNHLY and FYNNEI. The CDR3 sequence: CASSDSSTGGTGELFF. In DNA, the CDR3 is TGTGCCAGCAGTGATTCCTCGACAGGGGGGACCGGGGAGCTGTTTTTT.

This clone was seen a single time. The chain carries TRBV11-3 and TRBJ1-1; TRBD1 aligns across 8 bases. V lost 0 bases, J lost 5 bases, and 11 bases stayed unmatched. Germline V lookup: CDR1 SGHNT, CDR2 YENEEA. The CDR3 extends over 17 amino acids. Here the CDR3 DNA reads TGTGCCAGCAGCTTAGATCGGCAGGGGGCTGTTTGGACTGAAGCTTTCTTT. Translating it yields CASSLDRQGAVWTEAFF.

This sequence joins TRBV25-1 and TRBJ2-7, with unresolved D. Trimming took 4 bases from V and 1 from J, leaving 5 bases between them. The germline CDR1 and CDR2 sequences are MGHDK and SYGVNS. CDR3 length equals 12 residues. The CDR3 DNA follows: TGTGCCAGCAGTGGAGCTTCCTACGAGCAGTACTTC. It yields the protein CASSGASYEQYF.

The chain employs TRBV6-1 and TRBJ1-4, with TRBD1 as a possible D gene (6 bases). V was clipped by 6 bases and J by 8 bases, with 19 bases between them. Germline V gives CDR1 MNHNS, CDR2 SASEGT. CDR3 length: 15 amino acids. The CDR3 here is CASRYREPYGEKLFF. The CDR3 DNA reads TGTGCCAGCAGATACAGGGAGCCGTACGGGGAAAAACTGTTTTTT.

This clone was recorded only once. DNA of the CDR3: TGTGCCAGCAGCGTAGACTCGGCCCAAGAGACCCAGTACTTC. Amino acid sequence: CASSVDSAQETQYF. The gene calls are TRBV9 and TRBJ2-5, with D unclear. Per germline, CDR1 SGDLS and CDR2 YYNGEE. The CDR3 runs to 14 residues. V was trimmed by 0 bases and J by 1 base, leaving 7 bases between them.

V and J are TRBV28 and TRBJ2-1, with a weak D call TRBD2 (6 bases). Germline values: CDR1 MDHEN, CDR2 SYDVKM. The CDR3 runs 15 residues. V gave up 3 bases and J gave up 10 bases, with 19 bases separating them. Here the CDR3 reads CASSFEYGGMGEQFF. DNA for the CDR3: TGTGCCAGCAGTTTTGAATACGGCGGGATGGGGGAGCAGTTCTTC. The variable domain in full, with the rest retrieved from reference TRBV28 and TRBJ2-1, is DVKVTQSSRYLVKRTGEKVFLECVQDMDHENMFWYRQDPGLGLRLIYFSYDVKMKEKGDIPEGYSVSREKKERFSLILESASTNQTSMYLCASSFEYGGMGEQFFGPGTRLTVL.

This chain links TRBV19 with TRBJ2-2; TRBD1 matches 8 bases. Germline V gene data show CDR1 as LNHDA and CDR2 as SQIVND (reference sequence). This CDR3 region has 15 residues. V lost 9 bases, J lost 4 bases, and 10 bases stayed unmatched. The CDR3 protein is CASTSGQETTGELFF. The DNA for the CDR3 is TGTGCCAGCACCTCGGGACAGGAGACCACCGGGGAGCTGTTTTTT. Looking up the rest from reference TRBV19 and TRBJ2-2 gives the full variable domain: DGGITQSPKYLFRKEGQNVTLSCEQNLNHDAMYWYRQDPGQGLRLIYYSQIVNDFQKGDIAEGYSVSREKKESFPLTVTSAQKNPTAFYLCASTSGQETTGELFFGEGSRLTVL.